Shown below are 13 T cell receptor beta chains from a single sample sequenced in a study of T cells in Graves' hyperthyroidism and ophthalmopathy. TCR beta CDR3 regions were amplified from RNA. In the first-round RT-PCR of the TCR CDR3, the HTBI primer set was used. TCRdb reprocessed the multiplex PCR reads with MiXCR, giving one entry per CDR3 protein. The data show around 400,000 distinct CDR3 sequences, roughly 15% seen once. The sequencing input was blood. The source is a woman aged 60-70 years with Graves' ophthalmopathy.

This sequence joins TRBV28 and TRBJ2-7; D is unresolved. The CDR3 has 13 residues. V lost 6 bases, J lost 7 bases, and 16 bases lay in between. Germline-derived CDR1 and CDR2 are MDHEN and SYDVKM. This chain's CDR3 is CASSLFVGWEQYF. CDR3 DNA: TGTGCCAGCAGCCTTTTTGTAGGGTGGGAGCAGTACTTC.

The rearrangement uses TRBV12-3 or TRBV12-4 and TRBJ2-2; D call uncertain. The CDR3 consists of 20 residues. Trimming cost V 6 bases and J 3 bases, with 29 bases left between them. CDR3 residues: CASRLGCTGRQVRDTGELFF. The DNA for the CDR3 is TGTGCCAGCAGACTTGGGTGTACGGGCCGTCAAGTAAGGGACACCGGGGAGCTGTTTTTT.

The genes are TRBV7-3 and TRBJ2-5; TRBD1 is a possible D gene (5 bases). Germline assignment: CDR1 SGHTA and CDR2 FQGTGA. Trimming removed 4 bases from V and 5 bases from J, with 11 bases in between. The CDR3 runs to 13 residues. CDR3 nucleotide sequence: TGTGCCAGCAGCTCAAGGAAGGGGGAGACCCAGTACTTC. Protein: CASSSRKGETQYF.

The CDR3 bases are TGTGCCAGTAGGCAGACAGGGATTAATGAAAAACTGTTTTTT. As protein: CASRQTGINEKLFF. The chain couples TRBV19 to TRBJ1-4; 7 positions match TRBD1. The CDR3 length is 14 residues. The junction had 5 bases not matched to a gene; V was cut back by 6 bases and J by 4 bases. CDR1 LNHDA and CDR2 SQIVND come from the germline V gene (reference sequence).

Many counts were recorded for this clonotype. The chain is built from TRBV28 and TRBJ2-3; 8 bases map to TRBD1. Looked up from germline, CDR1 is MDHEN and CDR2 is SYDVKM. Germline trimming cut 5 bases from V and 2 bases from J; bases unmatched to any gene: 6. CDR3 length: 15 amino acids. The CDR3 region is CASSPTGGNTDTQYF. The CDR3, as DNA: TGTGCCAGCAGTCCTACAGGGGGGAACACAGATACGCAGTATTTT.

This clonotype was counted many times. CDR3 nucleotide sequence: TGTGCCAGCAGTTTTACTCTAGTGGGTAATGAGCAGTTCTTC. It translates to CASSFTLVGNEQFF. The V and J genes are TRBV12-3 or TRBV12-4 and TRBJ2-1, with D hard to call. This CDR3 is 14 amino acids long. Deletions cut 3 bases from V and 7 bases from J, with 13 bases between.

This clonotype has ten or more counts. The chain joins TRBV5-1 to TRBJ2-1; possible D gene TRBD2, 6 bases. The CDR3 spans 13 residues. Germline assignment: CDR1 SGHRS and CDR2 YFSETQ. The V end lost 3 bases, the J end lost 6 bases, and 10 bases lay between the germline ends. Written as DNA, the CDR3 is TGCGCCAGCAGCTCCCTAGCGTTCAATGAGCAGTTCTTC. Its protein is CASSSLAFNEQFF.

The chain is built from TRBV27 and TRBJ2-7; D perhaps matches TRBD1 (5 bases). Trimming took 3 bases from V and 2 from J, leaving 11 bases between them. This CDR3 comprises 14 residues. Germline V gene data show CDR1 as MNHEY and CDR2 as SMNVEV (reference sequence). The CDR3 bases are TGTGCCAGCAGTTTCTCGCTGGGGCCCTACGAGCAGTACTTC. Translation gives CASSFSLGPYEQYF.

The chain is built from TRBV10-1 and TRBJ2-1, with D tentatively TRBD2 (6 bases). In germline, CDR1 is WNHNN, CDR2 SYGVQD (reference sequence). The germline V and J ends were trimmed by 0 bases and 8 bases, with 17 bases remaining between them. The CDR3 has 16 amino acids. DNA of the CDR3: TGCGCCAGCAGTGAGTCGGTTATCCGGGAGCGGGATGAGCAGTTCTTC. It translates to CASSESVIRERDEQFF.

To note about this clonotype: This clone may be a read error of a much larger clone one base away. The chain employs TRBV15 and TRBJ2-4, with D maybe TRBD2 (6 bases). CDR1 and CDR2 from the germline V gene are LNHNV and YYDKDF (reference sequence). The CDR3 loop spans 16 amino acids. This CDR3 reads CATSRARRGAENIQYF. In DNA, the CDR3 is TGTGCCACCAGCAGGGCGAGGCGGGGAGCCGAAAACATTCAGTACTTC.

At least ten counts were recorded for this clonotype. The chain is built from TRBV7-3 and TRBJ1-1; D may be TRBD1 (5 bases). CDR3 length: 18 residues. Per the germline V gene, CDR1 is SGHTA and CDR2 is FQGTGA. Trimming removed 0 bases at V and 4 bases at J, with 21 bases between. The CDR3 region is CASSLTVKGVSGITEAFF. The DNA for the CDR3 is TGTGCCAGCAGCTTAACGGTGAAAGGGGTCTCAGGGATCACTGAAGCTTTCTTT.

This clonotype was found a few times. The chain combines TRBV3-1 with TRBJ1-5, with D possibly TRBD1 on 5 matching bases. The CDR3 consists of 12 residues. Trimming cost V 1 base and J 8 bases, with 6 bases left between them. Germline loops: CDR1 LGHDT, CDR2 YNNKEL (reference sequence). CDR3: CASSQVGEPQHF. The CDR3 coding sequence is TGTGCCAGCAGCCAAGTGGGGGAGCCCCAGCATTTT.

V usage is TRBV5-8 and J usage is TRBJ1-2, with 7 bases identical to TRBD1. J was trimmed by 6 bases and V by 0 bases; bases with no gene match: 2. The CDR3 is 13 residues long. Per the germline V gene, CDR1 is SGHTS and CDR2 is YDEGEE. CDR3 protein: CASSLADRDGYTF. The CDR3 nucleotides read TGTGCCAGCAGCTTGGCAGACAGGGATGGCTACACCTTC.